This T cell receptor (beta chain) derives from a study of naive and memory T cell subsets. A remark on this clonotype: The junction departs from the called germline gene at one end, perhaps through a read error.

Ligated cDNA underwent four rounds of PCR with nested alpha and beta constant region primers and SP2. TCRdb processed the 5' RACE reads anew with MiXCR; each CDR3 protein has one entry. The sample contains around 30,000 distinct CDR3 sequences, 16% of which appear only once. The germline V gene has CDR1 SQVTM and CDR2 ANQGSEA. This CDR3 is built from 13 residues. A UMI-containing oligonucleotide was joined by 3' ligation to the TCR cDNA template. Whole-blood samples were less than 3 ml of peripheral blood from healthy adult volunteers. The rearrangement links TRBV29-1 to TRBJ1-2; D uncertain. The sequence was obtained from a female donor in good health. The CDR3 is CSVEEIRNYGDTF. The CDR3 bases are TGCAGCGTTGAAGAGATACGGAACTATGGCGACACCTTC.